This T cell receptor beta chain was sequenced during a study of regulatory T cells in long-lasting Graves disease. Study conclusions and caveats: TRBV28, TRBJ1-2 and TRBJ2-5 emerged as the favored segments in persistent disease. The small sample size may have reduced accuracy.

Building of the TCR beta libraries involved iRepertoire HTBI primers and Arm-PCR of CDR3 regions. Methods used by the authors: Overall, samples carried around 68 TRBV and more than 13 TRBJ segments. TCRdb recomputed calls from the multiplex PCR reads with MiXCR, one row per CDR3 protein. The V and J calls shown here were made by TCRdb, not taken from the authors' results. The table lists roughly 380,000 distinct CDR3 sequences, about 14% of them singletons, with around a fifth in the top ten. This clonotype has ten or more counts. As yet, its antigen is unknown. V lost 0 bases and J 0 bases, leaving 5 bases between the germline ends. The CDR3 sequence is 13 residues long. Germline CDR1 GTSNPN, CDR2 SVGIG (reference sequence). The time point denotes: newly diagnosed GD, antithyroid drugs for less than 3 months. TCR sequences were obtained from RNA taken from PBMCs.

The sequence was collected from a female donor with Graves disease. V gene TRBV30 combines with J gene TRBJ1-1; no firm D call. Sequencing was performed on peripheral blood mononuclear cells (PBMCs), taken at new diagnosis, from a patient treated with antithyroid drugs. For the CDR3, the DNA is TGTGCCTGGAGTGTTGCTCTGAACACTGAAGCTTTCTTT. It specifies CAWSVALNTEAFF.